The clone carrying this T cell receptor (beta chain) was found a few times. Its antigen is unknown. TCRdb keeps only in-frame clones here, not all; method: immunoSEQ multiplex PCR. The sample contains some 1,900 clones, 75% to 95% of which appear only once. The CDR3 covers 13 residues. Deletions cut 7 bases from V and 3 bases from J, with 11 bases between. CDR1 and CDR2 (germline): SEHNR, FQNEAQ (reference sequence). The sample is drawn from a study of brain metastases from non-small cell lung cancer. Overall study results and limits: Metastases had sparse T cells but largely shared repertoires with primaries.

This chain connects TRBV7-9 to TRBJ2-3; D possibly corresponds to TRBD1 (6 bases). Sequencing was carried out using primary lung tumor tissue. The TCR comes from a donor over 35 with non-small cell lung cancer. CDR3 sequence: CASKGQRTDTQYF. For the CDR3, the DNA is TGTGCCAGCAAAGGACAGAGGACAGATACGCAGTATTTT.